Sequencing of this T cell receptor (beta chain) was carried out in a study of cytomegalovirus exposure and HLA in healthy donors. In the study overall: An earlier analysis found some 120 million unique TCR beta sequences from 150 million to 200 million T cells.

Amplification used 60 Vbeta primers and 13 Jbeta primers. Libraries were prepared by immunoSEQ multiplex PCR; TCRdb keeps only in-frame clonotypes and omits some of them. This table holds approximately 160,000 clones, roughly 84% found once. This clone has just a few counts. Trimming pared 5 bases from V and 2 bases from J, leaving 18 bases between. In germline, CDR1 is LNHDA, CDR2 SQIVND (reference sequence). The CDR3 is 16 amino acids. This chain uses TRBV19 with TRBJ1-2, with a tentative D call TRBD1 (5 bases). This sequence was found in a boy younger than 10 in good health and CMV-seronegative. The sample comprised PBMCs. The CDR3 nucleotides are TGTGCCAGTAGTCGCAGTGAAGGGGCGCGCAACTATGGCTACACCTTC. This gives the protein CASSRSEGARNYGYTF.